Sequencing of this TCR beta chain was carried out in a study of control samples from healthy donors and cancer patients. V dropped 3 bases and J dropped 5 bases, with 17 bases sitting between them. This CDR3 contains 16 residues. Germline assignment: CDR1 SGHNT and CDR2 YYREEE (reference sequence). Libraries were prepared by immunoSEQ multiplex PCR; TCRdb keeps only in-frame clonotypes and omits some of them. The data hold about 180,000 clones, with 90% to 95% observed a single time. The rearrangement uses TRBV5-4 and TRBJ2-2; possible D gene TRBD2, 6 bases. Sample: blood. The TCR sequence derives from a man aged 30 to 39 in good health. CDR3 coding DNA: TGTGCCAGCAGCTGGCCGTCGGGACTTTCGACCGGGGAGCTGTTTTTT. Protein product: CASSWPSGLSTGELFF. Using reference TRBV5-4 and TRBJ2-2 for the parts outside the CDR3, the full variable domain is ETGVTQSPTHLIKTRGQQVTLRCSSQSGHNTVSWYQQALGQGPQFIFQYYREEENGRGNFPPRFSGLQFPNYSSELNVNALELDDSALYLCASSWPSGLSTGELFFGEGSRLTVL.